What follows describes a single TCR beta chain. Its antigen is currently unknown. This entry comes from a study of Tregs in tolerant kidney transplant recipients. Germline CDR1 reads SEHNR; CDR2 reads FQNEAQ (reference sequence). V dropped 5 bases and J dropped 6 bases, with 8 bases sitting between them. The CDR3 extends over 12 amino acids. Study conclusions and caveats: This study did not directly address biological reproducibility.

The table came from immunoSEQ multiplex PCR; TCRdb's copy has only in-frame clones and leaves some out. Here the sample spans 60,000 to 95,000 clones, 95% to 98% being singletons. The chain is built from TRBV7-9 and TRBJ1-5, with D maybe TRBD1 (6 bases). The sequencing used CD4+ T cells from blood, collected before the transplant. The origin of this receptor is a human donor who received a combined kidney and bone marrow transplant. CDR3 sequence: CASSLQGQPQHF. DNA of the CDR3: TGTGCCAGCAGCCTACAGGGTCAGCCCCAGCATTTT.